These T cell receptor beta chains were read from a single sample in a study of T cell repertoires in cytomegalovirus infection. Antigens of these TCRs are unknown. MiXCR, run by TCRdb on the reads, gives a single entry per CDR3 protein. The sample consists of around 900,000 distinct CDR3 sequences, roughly 30% of them appearing once. Sequenced material: cultured CD8+ T cells from PBMCs, taken from culture after CMV antigen stimulation. These receptors were obtained from a human donor in good health (CMV status not recorded). Some clones in this sample may be carry-over from other donors' samples. Both conserved end residues are part of each CDR3. The order of the fields is D gene, J gene, clone size, V gene, CDR3 DNA, CDR3 protein. A D gene is named only where the DNA matches it firmly. Clone size is given for some rows only: seen once, a few or many times, or a class if the clone is expanded.

d_call: .; j_call: TRBJ1-1; clone_size: .; v_call: TRBV11-2; cdr3_nt: TGTGCCAGCACCCAAGATTGGGCTTTGAACACTGAAGCTTTCTTT; cdr3_aa: CASTQDWALNTEAFF
d_call: .; j_call: TRBJ2-2; clone_size: .; v_call: TRBV27; cdr3_nt: TGTGCCAGCAAGACTCACCGGCTCTCCGGGACAACGAACACCGGGGAGCTGTTTTTT; cdr3_aa: CASKTHRLSGTTNTGELFF
d_call: .; j_call: TRBJ2-3; clone_size: .; v_call: TRBV7-2; cdr3_nt: TGTGCCAGCAGCCCAACAGGGTATACGCAGTATTTT; cdr3_aa: CASSPTGYTQYF
d_call: TRBD1; j_call: TRBJ2-2; clone_size: few; v_call: TRBV7-9; cdr3_nt: TGTGCCAGCAGCTACGAAGGACAGGTCCAAACCGGGGAGCTGTTTTTT; cdr3_aa: CASSYEGQVQTGELFF
d_call: TRBD1; j_call: TRBJ2-5; clone_size: .; v_call: TRBV11-2; cdr3_nt: TGTGCCAGCAGCTTAGGGACAGGCCCCCCAGAGACCCAGTACTTC; cdr3_aa: CASSLGTGPPETQYF
d_call: .; j_call: TRBJ1-1; clone_size: few; v_call: TRBV27; cdr3_nt: TGTGCCAGCAGTTTCTCCCCGGCCTACACTGAAGCTTTCTTT; cdr3_aa: CASSFSPAYTEAFF
d_call: TRBD1; j_call: TRBJ2-1; clone_size: many; v_call: TRBV28; cdr3_nt: TGTGCCAGCAGTTTAACAGGGGTCTCCTACAATGAGCAGTTCTTC; cdr3_aa: CASSLTGVSYNEQFF
d_call: .; j_call: TRBJ1-5; clone_size: many; v_call: TRBV7-8; cdr3_nt: TGTGCCAGCGGTAGTCGGGCCGATCAGCCCCAGCATTTT; cdr3_aa: CASGSRADQPQHF
d_call: .; j_call: TRBJ2-3; clone_size: once; v_call: TRBV9; cdr3_nt: TGTGCCAGCAGCGTAATGCAGGCCCCAGATACGCAGTATTTT; cdr3_aa: CASSVMQAPDTQYF
d_call: .; j_call: TRBJ2-5; clone_size: many; v_call: TRBV7-2; cdr3_nt: TGTGCCAGCAGCTTCCTCGGAGGGACCCAAGAGACCCAGTACTTC; cdr3_aa: CASSFLGGTQETQYF
d_call: TRBD2; j_call: TRBJ2-1; clone_size: .; v_call: TRBV27; cdr3_nt: TGTGCCAGCAAGAGCGGGGGGGTATACAATGAGCAGTTCTTC; cdr3_aa: CASKSGGVYNEQFF
d_call: .; j_call: TRBJ1-1; clone_size: .; v_call: TRBV12-5; cdr3_nt: TGTGCTAGTGTCCTTTCGGTAACTGAAGCTTTCTTT; cdr3_aa: CASVLSVTEAFF
d_call: .; j_call: TRBJ2-1; clone_size: .; v_call: TRBV12-3/TRBV12-4; cdr3_nt: TGTGCCAGCAGTTTAGCAAGCACCAGCAAAGGGTCCAATGAGCAGTTCTTC; cdr3_aa: CASSLASTSKGSNEQFF
d_call: TRBD2; j_call: TRBJ2-1; clone_size: .; v_call: TRBV6-5; cdr3_nt: TGTGCCAGCAGTTACGGGGGGGTGATTAATGAGCAGTTCTTC; cdr3_aa: CASSYGGVINEQFF
d_call: .; j_call: TRBJ2-3; clone_size: .; v_call: TRBV7-3; cdr3_nt: TGTGCCAGCAGCTCCCCAGGGGCAGAAAGCACAGATACGCAGTATTTT; cdr3_aa: CASSSPGAESTDTQYF
d_call: TRBD1; j_call: TRBJ1-5; clone_size: few; v_call: TRBV27; cdr3_nt: TGTGCCAGCAGACCTAACCGGGACAGGGGGCGTCAGCCCCAGCATTTT; cdr3_aa: CASRPNRDRGRQPQHF
d_call: .; j_call: TRBJ2-6; clone_size: few; v_call: TRBV27; cdr3_nt: TGTGCCAGCAGTTTTATCGGTACTGGGGCCAACGTCCTGACTTTC; cdr3_aa: CASSFIGTGANVLTF
d_call: .; j_call: TRBJ1-5; clone_size: few; v_call: TRBV27; cdr3_nt: TGTGCCAGCAGTTTCCTCTTCGGGGAGAGCCCCCAGCATTTT; cdr3_aa: CASSFLFGESPQHF
d_call: TRBD1; j_call: TRBJ1-6; clone_size: .; v_call: TRBV6-1; cdr3_nt: TGTGCCAGCAGTGAAAGGGGGGACAGGACTTCACCCCTCCACTTT; cdr3_aa: CASSERGDRTSPLHF
d_call: .; j_call: TRBJ2-5; clone_size: .; v_call: TRBV7-9; cdr3_nt: TGTGCCAGCAGCTCCACCCAAAGGGGGGGCCAAGAGACCCAGTACTTC; cdr3_aa: CASSSTQRGGQETQYF
d_call: .; j_call: TRBJ1-2; clone_size: .; v_call: TRBV6-2/TRBV6-3; cdr3_nt: TGTGCCAGCAGCGACGGACCCAACTATGGCTACACCTTC; cdr3_aa: CASSDGPNYGYTF
d_call: .; j_call: TRBJ2-2; clone_size: .; v_call: TRBV5-1; cdr3_nt: TGCGCCAGCAGCCCCTATTTCCACGAGGACGGGGAGCTGTTTTTT; cdr3_aa: CASSPYFHEDGELFF
d_call: TRBD1; j_call: TRBJ2-7; clone_size: .; v_call: TRBV4-1; cdr3_nt: TGCGCCAGCAGCCAGACAGGGTCGGGCGAGCAGTACTTC; cdr3_aa: CASSQTGSGEQYF
d_call: .; j_call: TRBJ2-5; clone_size: many; v_call: TRBV7-9; cdr3_nt: TGTGCCAGCAGCTTATCAGAAGAGACCCAGTACTTC; cdr3_aa: CASSLSEETQYF
d_call: TRBD1; j_call: TRBJ2-3; clone_size: .; v_call: TRBV19; cdr3_nt: TGTGCCAGCCAGCACCCCGGGACAGCGAAAGGAAATACGCAGTATTTT; cdr3_aa: CASQHPGTAKGNTQYF
d_call: .; j_call: TRBJ2-4; clone_size: .; v_call: TRBV7-6; cdr3_nt: TGTGCTACAAGGGTGGCCAAAAACATTCAGTACTTC; cdr3_aa: CATRVAKNIQYF
d_call: .; j_call: TRBJ1-6; clone_size: many; v_call: TRBV4-3; cdr3_nt: TGCGCCAGCAGCCAAGAGGGAGGGGGAACTATCTATAATTCACCCCTCCACTTT; cdr3_aa: CASSQEGGGTIYNSPLHF
d_call: .; j_call: TRBJ2-1; clone_size: .; v_call: TRBV7-9; cdr3_nt: TGTGCCAGCAGCTTATCCGAAGGGCAATACAATGAGCAGTTCTTC; cdr3_aa: CASSLSEGQYNEQFF
d_call: .; j_call: TRBJ2-2; clone_size: few; v_call: TRBV4-1; cdr3_nt: TGCGCCAGCAGCCAAGATTCAAGGACCATAAACACCGGGGAGCTGTTTTTT; cdr3_aa: CASSQDSRTINTGELFF
d_call: .; j_call: TRBJ1-5; clone_size: few; v_call: TRBV2; cdr3_nt: TGTGCCAGCAGTGAAAGGGTACAGCTTTATCAGCCCCAGCATTTT; cdr3_aa: CASSERVQLYQPQHF
d_call: TRBD2; j_call: TRBJ2-1; clone_size: .; v_call: TRBV5-1; cdr3_nt: TGCGCCAGCAGCTTCGAAGGCGGGGGGGGCTCCTACAATGAGCAGTTCTTC; cdr3_aa: CASSFEGGGGSYNEQFF
d_call: TRBD1; j_call: TRBJ2-1; clone_size: few; v_call: TRBV7-8; cdr3_nt: TGTGCCAGCAGGCGCGACAGGGGGCGAAACAATGAGCAGTTCTTC; cdr3_aa: CASRRDRGRNNEQFF
d_call: .; j_call: TRBJ2-7; clone_size: .; v_call: TRBV27; cdr3_nt: TGTGCCAGCAGTTTTGGTGGGGGGGCCTTCGAGCAGTACTTC; cdr3_aa: CASSFGGGAFEQYF
d_call: .; j_call: TRBJ2-1; clone_size: .; v_call: TRBV7-9; cdr3_nt: TGTGCCAGCAGCTCCGACCGGACCTACAATGAGCAGTTCTTC; cdr3_aa: CASSSDRTYNEQFF
d_call: .; j_call: TRBJ2-1; clone_size: few; v_call: TRBV7-9; cdr3_nt: TGTGCCAGCAACCACCCTCAAGCCGGCACCAGCTCCTACAATGAGCAGTTCTTC; cdr3_aa: CASNHPQAGTSSYNEQFF
d_call: .; j_call: TRBJ2-6; clone_size: .; v_call: TRBV15; cdr3_nt: TGTGCCACCAGCAGAGTTACAGGCATCTCTGGGGCCAACGTCCTGACTTTC; cdr3_aa: CATSRVTGISGANVLTF
d_call: .; j_call: TRBJ2-3; clone_size: .; v_call: TRBV19; cdr3_nt: TGTGCCAGTAGTATGGGCTACATCACAGATCCGCAGTATTTT; cdr3_aa: CASSMGYITDPQYF
d_call: .; j_call: TRBJ2-1; clone_size: many; v_call: TRBV7-2; cdr3_nt: TGTGCCAGCAGCTACTGGGGGTTCGATGAGCAGTTCTTC; cdr3_aa: CASSYWGFDEQFF
d_call: .; j_call: TRBJ1-1; clone_size: few; v_call: TRBV10-3; cdr3_nt: TGTGCCATCAGGGACGGGGGACCGAACACTGAAGCTTTCTTT; cdr3_aa: CAIRDGGPNTEAFF
d_call: .; j_call: TRBJ1-5; clone_size: once; v_call: TRBV28; cdr3_nt: TGTGCCAGCAGTTTACGGCGGACAACAAGGCCCTATCAGCCCCAGCATTTT; cdr3_aa: CASSLRRTTRPYQPQHF
d_call: TRBD2; j_call: TRBJ2-1; clone_size: .; v_call: TRBV12-3/TRBV12-4; cdr3_nt: TGTGCCAGCAGTCGGACAGCGGGGGGTTACAATGAGCAGTTCTTC; cdr3_aa: CASSRTAGGYNEQFF
d_call: TRBD2; j_call: TRBJ2-4; clone_size: .; v_call: TRBV12-5; cdr3_nt: TGTGCTAGTGGTTTGGGGGGGACTAGCGGGGGAGTAAAAAACATTCAGTACTTC; cdr3_aa: CASGLGGTSGGVKNIQYF
d_call: .; j_call: TRBJ2-1; clone_size: few; v_call: TRBV4-3; cdr3_nt: TGCGCCAGCAGCCAAGGGATTGGGGTAGGAGAGTCCTACAATGAGCAGTTCTTC; cdr3_aa: CASSQGIGVGESYNEQFF
d_call: TRBD1; j_call: TRBJ1-1; clone_size: .; v_call: TRBV6-6; cdr3_nt: TGTGCCAGCACCGATCCCATTTTCCGGGACAGGGACCCGGGTCGGGCTTTCTTT; cdr3_aa: CASTDPIFRDRDPGRAFF
d_call: TRBD1; j_call: TRBJ2-2; clone_size: .; v_call: TRBV7-9; cdr3_nt: TGTGCCAGCGCCTGGCGGGACAGGGCCGAGACCGGGGAGCTGTTTTTT; cdr3_aa: CASAWRDRAETGELFF